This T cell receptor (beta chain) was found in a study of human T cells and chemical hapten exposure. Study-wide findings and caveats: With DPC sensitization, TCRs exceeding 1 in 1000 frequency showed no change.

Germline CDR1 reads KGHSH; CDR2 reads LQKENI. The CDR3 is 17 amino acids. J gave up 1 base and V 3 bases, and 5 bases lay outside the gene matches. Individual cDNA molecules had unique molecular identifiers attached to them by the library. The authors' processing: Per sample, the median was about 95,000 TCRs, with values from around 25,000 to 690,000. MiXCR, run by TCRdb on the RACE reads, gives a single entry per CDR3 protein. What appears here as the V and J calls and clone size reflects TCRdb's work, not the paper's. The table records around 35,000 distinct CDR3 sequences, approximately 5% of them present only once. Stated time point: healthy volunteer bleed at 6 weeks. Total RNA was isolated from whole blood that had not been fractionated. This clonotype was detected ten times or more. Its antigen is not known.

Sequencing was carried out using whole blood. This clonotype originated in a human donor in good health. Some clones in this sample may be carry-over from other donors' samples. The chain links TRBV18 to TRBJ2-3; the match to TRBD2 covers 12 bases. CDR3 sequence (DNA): TGTGCCAGCTCACCCTACCGGACTAGCGGGGGCACAGATACGCAGTATTTT. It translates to CASSPYRTSGGTDTQYF.